This T cell receptor beta chain was sequenced during a study of shared clonotypes between healthy human individuals. Study results and caveats: The study drew on few donors, limiting represented genetic and exposure-history diversity. Sampling included only blood; tissue repertoires likely differ.

With respect to this clone: Its antigen is not known.

The CDR3 contains 16 residues. Losses at the gene ends were 5 bases for V and 8 bases for J; bases not matched to a gene: 15. Germline-derived CDR1 and CDR2 are SGHAT and FQDESV (reference sequence). Deep was the level used in running the assay. TCRdb's table, derived via immunoSEQ multiplex PCR, lists solely in-frame clones and lacks some. The sample holds about 550,000 clones, about 95% seen once. CD8 cells classed as naive were CD45RO-negative and positively selected for CCR7, excluding terminally differentiated effector memory CD45RA+ cells. The TCR was taken from a woman aged 25 to 39 in good health. The V and J genes are TRBV11-1 and TRBJ2-1; 7 nucleotides align to TRBD1. The sample was naive CD8+ T cells sorted from blood. The DNA for the CDR3 is TGTGCCAGCAGCCCCCTAGGACAGGCCCCCAATCATGAGCAGTTCTTC. Encoded protein: CASSPLGQAPNHEQFF.